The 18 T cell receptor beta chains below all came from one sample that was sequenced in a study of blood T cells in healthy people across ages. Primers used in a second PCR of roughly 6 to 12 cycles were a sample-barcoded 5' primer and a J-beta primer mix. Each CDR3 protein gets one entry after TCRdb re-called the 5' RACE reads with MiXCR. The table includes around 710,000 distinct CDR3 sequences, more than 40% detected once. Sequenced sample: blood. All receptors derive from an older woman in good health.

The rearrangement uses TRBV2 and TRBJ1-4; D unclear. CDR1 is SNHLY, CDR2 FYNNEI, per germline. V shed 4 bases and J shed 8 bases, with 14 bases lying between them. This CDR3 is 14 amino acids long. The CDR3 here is CASSAETRGEKLFF. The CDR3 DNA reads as TGTGCCAGCAGTGCTGAGACACGTGGGGAAAAACTGTTTTTT.

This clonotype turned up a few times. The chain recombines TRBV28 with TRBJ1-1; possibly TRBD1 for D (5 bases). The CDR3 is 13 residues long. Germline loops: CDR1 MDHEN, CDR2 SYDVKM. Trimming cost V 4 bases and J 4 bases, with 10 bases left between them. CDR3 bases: TGTGCCAGCAGTTGGGCCAGGGCCACTGAAGCTTTCTTT. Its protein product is CASSWARATEAFF.

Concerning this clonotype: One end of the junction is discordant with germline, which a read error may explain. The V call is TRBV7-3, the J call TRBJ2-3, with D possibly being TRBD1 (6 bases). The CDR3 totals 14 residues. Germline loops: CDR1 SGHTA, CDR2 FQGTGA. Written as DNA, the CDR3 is TGTGCCAGCAGCGTAACCTACAGGGCAGATACGCAGTATTTT. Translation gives CASSVTYRADTQYF.

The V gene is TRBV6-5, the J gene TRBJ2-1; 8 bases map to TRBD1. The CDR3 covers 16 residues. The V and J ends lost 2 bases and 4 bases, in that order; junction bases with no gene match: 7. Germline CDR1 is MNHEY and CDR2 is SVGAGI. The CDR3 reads CASSYPSTGGYNEQFF. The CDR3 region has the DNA TGTGCCAGCAGTTACCCGAGCACAGGGGGGTACAATGAGCAGTTCTTC.

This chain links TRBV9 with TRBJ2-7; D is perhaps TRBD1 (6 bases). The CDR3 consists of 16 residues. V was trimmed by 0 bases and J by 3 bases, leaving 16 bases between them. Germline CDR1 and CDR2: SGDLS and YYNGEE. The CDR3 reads CASSVEPEVGGYEQYF. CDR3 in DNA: TGTGCCAGCAGCGTAGAGCCAGAGGTAGGGGGCTACGAGCAGTACTTC.

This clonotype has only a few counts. The CDR3 loop reads CSARPSNSPLHF. In nucleotides, the CDR3 is TGCAGTGCTAGACCCTCCAATTCACCCCTCCACTTT. The chain couples TRBV20-1 to TRBJ1-6, with D unclear. V dropped 2 bases and J dropped 7 bases, with 6 bases sitting between them. The length of the CDR3 is 12 residues. The germline CDR1 and CDR2 sequences are DFQATT and SNEGSKA (reference sequence).

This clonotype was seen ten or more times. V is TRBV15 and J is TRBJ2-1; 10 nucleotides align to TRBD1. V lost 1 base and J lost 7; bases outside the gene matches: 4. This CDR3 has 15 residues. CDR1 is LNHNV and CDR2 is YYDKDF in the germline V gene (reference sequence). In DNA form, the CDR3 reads TGTGCCACCAGCAGAGTGGACAGGGGGGCGAATGAGCAGTTCTTC. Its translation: CATSRVDRGANEQFF.

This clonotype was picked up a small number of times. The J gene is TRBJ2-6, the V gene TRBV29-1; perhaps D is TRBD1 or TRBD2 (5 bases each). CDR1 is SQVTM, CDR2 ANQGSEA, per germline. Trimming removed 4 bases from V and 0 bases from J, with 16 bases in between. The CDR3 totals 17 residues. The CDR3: CSVGGTDVDSGANVLTF. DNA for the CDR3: TGCAGCGTTGGGGGGACCGACGTCGACTCTGGGGCCAACGTCCTGACTTTC.

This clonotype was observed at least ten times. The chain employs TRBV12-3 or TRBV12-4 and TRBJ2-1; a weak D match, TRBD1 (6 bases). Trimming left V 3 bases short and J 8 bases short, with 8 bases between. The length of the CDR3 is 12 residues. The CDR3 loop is CASSLGAHEQFF. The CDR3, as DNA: TGTGCCAGCAGTTTGGGGGCCCATGAGCAGTTCTTC.

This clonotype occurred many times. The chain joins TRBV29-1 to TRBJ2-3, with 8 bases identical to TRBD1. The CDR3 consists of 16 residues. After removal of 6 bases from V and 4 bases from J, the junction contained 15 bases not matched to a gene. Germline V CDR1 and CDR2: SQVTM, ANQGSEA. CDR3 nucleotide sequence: TGCAGCGTGGTGGGCCTTGACAGGGGATCAGCAGATACGCAGTATTTT. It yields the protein CSVVGLDRGSADTQYF.

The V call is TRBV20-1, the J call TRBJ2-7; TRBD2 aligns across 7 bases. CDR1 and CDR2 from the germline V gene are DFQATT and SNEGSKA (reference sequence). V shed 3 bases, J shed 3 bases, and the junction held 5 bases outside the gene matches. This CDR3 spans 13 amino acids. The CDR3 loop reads CSASDASGYEQYF. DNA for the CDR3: TGCAGTGCTAGCGACGCTAGCGGCTACGAGCAGTACTTC.

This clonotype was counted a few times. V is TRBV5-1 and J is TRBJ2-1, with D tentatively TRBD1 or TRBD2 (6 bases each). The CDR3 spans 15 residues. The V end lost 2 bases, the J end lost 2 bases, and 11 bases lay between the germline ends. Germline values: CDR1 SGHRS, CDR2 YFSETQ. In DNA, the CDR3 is TGCGCCAGCAGCTTCAGGAGGGGGACCTACAATGAGCAGTTCTTC. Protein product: CASSFRRGTYNEQFF.

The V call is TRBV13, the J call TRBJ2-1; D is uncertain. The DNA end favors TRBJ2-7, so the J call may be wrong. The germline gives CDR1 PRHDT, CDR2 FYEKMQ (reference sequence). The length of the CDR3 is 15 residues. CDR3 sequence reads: CASSHPSRTYNEQYF. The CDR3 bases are TGTGCCAGCAGCCACCCCTCCCGTACCTACAATGAGCAGTACTTC.

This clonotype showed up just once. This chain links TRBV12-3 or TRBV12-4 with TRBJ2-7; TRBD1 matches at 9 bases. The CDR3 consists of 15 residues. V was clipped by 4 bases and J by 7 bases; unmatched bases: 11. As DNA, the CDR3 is TGTGCCAGCAGTTCCTTACAGGGGGCGGTGAGGGAGCAGTACTTC. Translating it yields CASSSLQGAVREQYF.

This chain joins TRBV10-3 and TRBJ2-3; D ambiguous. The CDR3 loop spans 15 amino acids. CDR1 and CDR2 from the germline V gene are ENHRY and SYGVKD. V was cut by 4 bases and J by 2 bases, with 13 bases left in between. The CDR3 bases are TGTGCCATCAGTGGGGCAGAGCAGACCACAGATACGCAGTATTTT. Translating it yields CAISGAEQTTDTQYF.

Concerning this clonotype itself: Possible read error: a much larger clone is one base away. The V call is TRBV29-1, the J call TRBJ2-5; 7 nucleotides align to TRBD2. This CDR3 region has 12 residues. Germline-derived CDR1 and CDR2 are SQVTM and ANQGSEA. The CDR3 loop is CCSQRGQETQYF. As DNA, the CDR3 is TGCTGCTCGCAGCGGGGTCAAGAGACCCAGTACTTC.

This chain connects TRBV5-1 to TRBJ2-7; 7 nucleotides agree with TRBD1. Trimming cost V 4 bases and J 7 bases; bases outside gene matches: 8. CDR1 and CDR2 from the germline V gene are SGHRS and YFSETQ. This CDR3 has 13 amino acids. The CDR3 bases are TGCGCCAGCAGCGCCGACAGGGACAGAGAGCAGTACTTC. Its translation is CASSADRDREQYF.

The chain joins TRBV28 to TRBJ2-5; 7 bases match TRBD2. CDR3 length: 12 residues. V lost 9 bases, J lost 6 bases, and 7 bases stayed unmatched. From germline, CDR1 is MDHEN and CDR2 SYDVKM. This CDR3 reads CASGRADKTQYF. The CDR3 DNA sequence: TGTGCCAGTGGGAGGGCAGATAAGACCCAGTACTTC.